Listed below are T cell receptor beta chains from one sample, sequenced in a study of regulatory T cells in long-lasting Graves disease. Via MiXCR, TCRdb re-called the multiplex PCR reads, giving one row per CDR3 protein. The sample consists of about 500,000 distinct CDR3 sequences, 15% to 20% of them appearing once. In addition, the sample was reused for a study of T cells in Graves' hyperthyroidism and ophthalmopathy.

The starting material was peripheral blood mononuclear cells (PBMCs), obtained at new diagnosis, from a patient treated with antithyroid drugs. The receptors come from a man aged 35-49 years with Graves disease. Both conserved end residues are part of each CDR3. D genes are given only for firm matches. The size entry is marked missing in some rows and otherwise reads once, few, many or a size class.

D gene,V gene,J gene,clone size,CDR3 protein,CDR3 DNA
TRBD2,TRBV20-1,TRBJ2-1,many,CSARVAGAGHNEQFF,TGCAGTGCTAGGGTAGCGGGAGCGGGCCACAATGAGCAGTTCTTC
-,TRBV15,TRBJ2-7,-,CATSRDPIGEQYF,TGTGCCACCAGCAGAGACCCGATAGGCGAGCAGTACTTC
TRBD2,TRBV5-1,TRBJ2-1,few,CASRWTSGSRNEQFF,TGCGCCAGTAGGTGGACTAGCGGGAGCAGGAATGAGCAGTTCTTC
TRBD1,TRBV2,TRBJ1-1,many,CATSTGPNTEAFF,TGTGCCACTTCGACAGGGCCGAACACTGAAGCTTTCTTT
TRBD2,TRBV2,TRBJ2-3,-,CASRALAGGVTDTQYF,TGTGCCAGCAGAGCTCTAGCGGGAGGGGTCACAGATACGCAGTATTTT
-,TRBV12-3/TRBV12-4,TRBJ2-7,many,CASSFGSRSGYEQYF,TGTGCCAGCAGTTTCGGTAGTAGAAGTGGGTACGAGCAGTACTTC
-,TRBV7-8,TRBJ2-1,many,CASSLVRSRGIDEQFF,TGTGCCAGCAGCTTAGTGCGGTCCAGGGGAATCGATGAGCAGTTCTTC
TRBD2,TRBV12-3/TRBV12-4,TRBJ2-7,-,CASSASGRTYEQYF,TGTGCCAGCAGTGCTAGCGGGAGGACTTACGAGCAGTACTTC
TRBD2,TRBV28,TRBJ2-1,few,CASSLHQLAAEQFF,TGTGCCAGCAGTTTACATCAACTAGCGGCTGAGCAGTTCTTC
TRBD2,TRBV5-6,TRBJ2-7,many,CASSLRLAGEQYF,TGTGCCAGCAGCTTGCGACTAGCGGGCGAGCAGTACTTC
-,TRBV20-1,TRBJ2-5,-,CSAQRTQETQYF,TGCAGTGCTCAACGGACTCAAGAGACCCAGTACTTC
TRBD1,TRBV28,TRBJ2-7,many,CASIPTDRRTYEQYF,TGTGCCAGCATCCCAACGGACAGGCGGACCTACGAGCAGTACTTC
TRBD2,TRBV19,TRBJ2-7,few,CASSISLAASYEQYF,TGTGCCAGTAGTATCTCTCTAGCGGCCTCCTACGAGCAGTACTTC
TRBD1,TRBV24-1,TRBJ2-5,few,CATSLTGGSETQYF,TGTGCCACCAGTTTAACAGGGGGTTCAGAGACCCAGTACTTC
-,TRBV5-1,TRBJ2-1,many,CASSRSRDEQFF,TGCGCCAGCAGCCGAAGTAGAGATGAGCAGTTCTTC
-,TRBV11-2,TRBJ1-1,many,CASSNALRGSDTEAFF,TGTGCCAGCAGTAACGCCCTCCGGGGGTCGGACACTGAAGCTTTCTTT
-,TRBV28,TRBJ1-1,-,CASSSAGAATEAFF,TGTGCCAGCAGTTCGGCAGGGGCCGCCACTGAAGCTTTCTTT
-,TRBV30,TRBJ2-5,-,CAWSVRKETQYF,TGTGCCTGGAGTGTGAGGAAGGAGACCCAGTACTTC
-,TRBV28,TRBJ2-5,few,CASRTQGEYF,TGTGCCAGTCGAACCCAAGGGGAGTACTTC
TRBD2,TRBV7-9,TRBJ2-4,-,CASSRGTSGSGKNIQYF,TGTGCCAGCAGCCGAGGGACTAGCGGGAGCGGCAAAAACATTCAGTACTTC
-,TRBV5-1,TRBJ2-7,-,CASSLARGLYEQYF,TGCGCCAGCAGCTTGGCTCGGGGGCTCTACGAGCAGTACTTC
-,TRBV7-9,TRBJ1-1,-,CASNAGGGEAFF,TGTGCCAGCAACGCTGGGGGCGGTGAAGCTTTCTTT
-,TRBV5-4,TRBJ2-7,-,CASSSRDGMYEQYF,TGTGCCAGCAGCTCCCGGGACGGGATGTACGAGCAGTACTTC
TRBD2,TRBV12-3/TRBV12-4,TRBJ2-7,many,CASSLTSGSVYEQYF,TGTGCCAGCAGTTTGACTAGCGGGAGCGTCTACGAGCAGTACTTC
TRBD2,TRBV9,TRBJ2-7,many,CASSAFSGSGYEQYF,TGTGCCAGCAGCGCCTTTAGCGGGAGTGGGTACGAGCAGTACTTC
-,TRBV29-1,TRBJ2-7,few,CSAVQGLSYEQYF,TGCAGCGCTGTTCAGGGGTTGTCCTACGAGCAGTACTTC
-,TRBV7-8,TRBJ2-7,many,CASSSSPTGQYEQYF,TGTGCCAGCAGCTCGTCTCCGACAGGCCAGTACGAGCAGTACTTC
TRBD1,TRBV28,TRBJ2-4,many,CASRTGGTGRNIQYF,TGTGCCAGCAGGACCGGGGGGACAGGGAGAAACATTCAGTACTTC
-,TRBV28,TRBJ1-1,many,CASKGDLGQRIPNTEAFF,TGTGCCTCTAAAGGCGATCTGGGGCAAAGAATACCGAACACTGAAGCTTTCTTT
-,TRBV18,TRBJ1-4,many,CASSPPSLGEKLFF,TGTGCCAGCTCACCACCTTCCCTGGGGGAAAAACTGTTTTTT
-,TRBV7-9,TRBJ2-1,many,CASTPVDGAYNEQFF,TGTGCCAGCACCCCCGTGGACGGGGCCTACAATGAGCAGTTCTTC
-,TRBV6-5,TRBJ2-5,many,CASSYSPGQETQYF,TGTGCCAGCAGTTACTCGCCGGGACAAGAGACCCAGTACTTC
TRBD2,TRBV20-1,TRBJ2-7,many,CSARDRERERFDPHEQYF,TGCAGTGCTAGAGATCGAGAGCGGGAAAGGTTTGATCCCCACGAGCAGTACTTC
-,TRBV20-1,TRBJ2-3,few,CSAPPWGASTDAQYF,TGCAGTGCCCCCCCGTGGGGGGCTAGCACAGATGCGCAGTATTTT
-,TRBV20-1,TRBJ2-3,many,CSASGADTQYF,TGCAGTGCTTCAGGGGCCGATACGCAGTATTTT
-,TRBV6-1,TRBJ1-2,-,CASIRDGRSYGYTF,TGTGCCAGCATTCGGGACGGCCGGAGCTATGGCTACACCTTC
-,TRBV7-9,TRBJ2-4,-,CASSPERTKNIQYF,TGTGCCAGCAGCCCCGAGAGGACCAAAAACATTCAGTACTTC
TRBD2,TRBV20-1,TRBJ2-5,many,CSASLDSGTQETQYF,TGCAGTGCTAGTCTTGATAGCGGGACCCAAGAGACCCAGTACTTC
TRBD1,TRBV5-1,TRBJ2-7,few,CASSTGTAGDEQYF,TGCGCCAGCAGCACCGGGACAGCAGGGGACGAGCAGTACTTC
-,TRBV5-1,TRBJ1-1,many,CASSGGVEAFF,TGCGCCAGCAGCGGAGGAGTTGAAGCTTTCTTT
-,TRBV24-1,TRBJ1-5,few,CATSGGTGPPDQPQHF,TGTGCCACCAGTGGGGGAACGGGGCCCCCCGATCAGCCCCAGCATTTT
TRBD2,TRBV2,TRBJ2-1,many,CASSEELAGVNEQFF,TGTGCCAGCAGTGAAGAGCTAGCGGGAGTCAATGAGCAGTTCTTC
TRBD1,TRBV6-2/TRBV6-3,TRBJ2-7,-,CASSFRGQGKPYEQYF,TGTGCCAGCAGTTTCAGAGGACAGGGCAAACCCTACGAGCAGTACTTC
-,TRBV29-1,TRBJ2-1,many,CSVGGVYNEQFF,TGCAGCGTTGGGGGAGTATACAATGAGCAGTTCTTC
TRBD1,TRBV20-1,TRBJ2-6,few,CSAREPLGQSSGANVLTF,TGCAGTGCTAGAGAACCCCTGGGACAGAGCTCTGGGGCCAACGTCCTGACTTTC
-,TRBV27,TRBJ1-2,few,CASSLFAGGRANYGYTF,TGTGCCAGCAGTTTATTCGCGGGGGGCCGAGCTAACTATGGCTACACCTTC
-,TRBV12-3/TRBV12-4,TRBJ1-3,few,CASSFYPTIYF,TGTGCCAGCAGTTTTTATCCTACCATATATTTT
TRBD2,TRBV27,TRBJ2-3,few,CASSLTSGRVGTDTQYF,TGTGCCAGCAGTTTAACTAGCGGGAGAGTGGGCACAGATACGCAGTATTTT
-,TRBV12-3/TRBV12-4,TRBJ2-3,many,CASTLVVDTQYF,TGTGCCAGCACTCTAGTGGTAGATACGCAGTATTTT
-,TRBV11-3,TRBJ1-6,few,CASSQEAGSYNSPLHF,TGTGCCAGCAGCCAAGAAGCCGGGAGCTATAATTCACCCCTCCACTTT
TRBD2,TRBV27,TRBJ2-3,few,CASSLEREGRNTQYF,TGTGCCAGCAGTTTAGAGCGGGAGGGCCGAAATACGCAGTATTTT
-,TRBV5-1,TRBJ2-2,many,CASSLDSPNTGELFF,TGCGCCAGCAGCCTGGACAGCCCGAACACCGGGGAGCTGTTTTTT
TRBD1,TRBV12-3/TRBV12-4,TRBJ1-2,many,CASRPTGGRTNYGYTF,TGTGCCAGCAGACCGACAGGGGGAAGAACAAACTATGGCTACACCTTC
-,TRBV5-8,TRBJ2-1,-,CASATTHGGQFF,TGTGCCAGCGCCACGACGCACGGGGGGCAGTTCTTC
-,TRBV20-1,TRBJ2-7,-,CSAPSVSLYEQYF,TGCAGTGCTCCGTCAGTTTCGTTATACGAGCAGTACTTC
-,TRBV20-1,TRBJ1-4,few,CSAQDFKGPEKLFF,TGCAGTGCGCAAGACTTTAAGGGACCTGAAAAACTGTTTTTT
TRBD1,TRBV7-9,TRBJ2-7,-,CASSPGTGDFHEQYF,TGTGCCAGCAGCCCCGGGACAGGGGATTTCCACGAGCAGTACTTC
-,TRBV6-1,TRBJ1-1,few,CASTGGSRNTEAFF,TGTGCCAGCACCGGCGGGAGCCGAAACACTGAAGCTTTCTTT